These 6 T cell receptor beta chains were all obtained from the same sample, sequenced in a study of blood T cell repertoires in COVID-19. TCRdb's copy holds only in-frame clones and misses some; the assay was immunoSEQ multiplex PCR. The sample carries 65,000 to 80,000 clones, roughly four fifths recorded once. Input material: peripheral blood. The receptors derive from a human donor in a cohort sampled during active COVID-19.

This chain links TRBV7-8 with TRBJ2-1; 13 bases match TRBD2. The V and J ends lost 5 bases and 9 bases, in that order; junction bases with no gene match: 7. Germline V gives CDR1 SGHVS, CDR2 FQNEAQ. This CDR3 is 15 amino acids long. The CDR3 loop is CASSTRTSGGSEQFF. The CDR3 DNA follows: TGTGCCAGCAGCACTCGGACTAGCGGGGGTTCTGAGCAGTTCTTC.

V is TRBV5-1 and J is TRBJ2-3; possible D gene TRBD1, 9 bases. Looked up from germline, CDR1 is SGHRS and CDR2 is YFSETQ. This CDR3 comprises 15 residues. The V end was cut by 7 bases, the J end by 3 bases, with 18 bases between. CDR3 sequence reads: CASARGGQGTDTQYF. For the CDR3, the DNA is TGCGCCAGCGCCCGGGGGGGACAGGGAACAGATACGCAGTATTTT.

V usage is TRBV6-6 and J usage is TRBJ1-1, with 12 bases identical to TRBD1. Germline trimming cut 5 bases from V and 3 bases from J; bases unmatched to any gene: 10. This CDR3 is built from 17 residues. CDR1 and CDR2 (germline): MNHNY, SVGAGI (reference sequence). CDR3: CASSHRDRGLFDTEAFF. The CDR3 bases are TGTGCCAGCAGTCACCGGGACAGGGGGCTGTTTGACACTGAAGCTTTCTTT.

The chain recombines TRBV29-1 with TRBJ2-2; the D gene is possibly TRBD1 (6 bases). CDR3 length: 15 amino acids. Germline values: CDR1 SQVTM, CDR2 ANQGSEA. The V gene lost 2 bases and the J gene lost 0 bases, with 10 bases spanning the gap. CDR3 nucleotide sequence: TGCAGCGTTGAAAGGCAGGGGCCGAACACCGGGGAGCTGTTTTTT. Its protein product is CSVERQGPNTGELFF.

The rearrangement links TRBV28 to TRBJ2-2, with TRBD2 as a possible D gene (6 bases). Trimming removed 3 bases from V and 4 bases from J, with 9 bases in between. This CDR3 spans 14 amino acids. The germline gives CDR1 MDHEN, CDR2 SYDVKM. This chain's CDR3 is CASSLQGGTGELFF. The CDR3 DNA reads TGTGCCAGCAGTTTGCAGGGAGGCACCGGGGAGCTGTTTTTT.

The V gene is TRBV3-1 (or the pseudogene TRBV3-2), the J gene TRBJ2-7, with D tentatively TRBD1 (5 bases). CDR1 is LGHDT, CDR2 YNNKEL, per germline (reference sequence). V dropped 1 base and J dropped 11 bases, with 15 bases sitting between them. The CDR3 loop spans 13 amino acids. The CDR3 sequence is CASSQGGKARKYF. CDR3 coding DNA: TGTGCCAGCAGCCAAGGGGGCAAGGCAAGGAAGTACTTC.